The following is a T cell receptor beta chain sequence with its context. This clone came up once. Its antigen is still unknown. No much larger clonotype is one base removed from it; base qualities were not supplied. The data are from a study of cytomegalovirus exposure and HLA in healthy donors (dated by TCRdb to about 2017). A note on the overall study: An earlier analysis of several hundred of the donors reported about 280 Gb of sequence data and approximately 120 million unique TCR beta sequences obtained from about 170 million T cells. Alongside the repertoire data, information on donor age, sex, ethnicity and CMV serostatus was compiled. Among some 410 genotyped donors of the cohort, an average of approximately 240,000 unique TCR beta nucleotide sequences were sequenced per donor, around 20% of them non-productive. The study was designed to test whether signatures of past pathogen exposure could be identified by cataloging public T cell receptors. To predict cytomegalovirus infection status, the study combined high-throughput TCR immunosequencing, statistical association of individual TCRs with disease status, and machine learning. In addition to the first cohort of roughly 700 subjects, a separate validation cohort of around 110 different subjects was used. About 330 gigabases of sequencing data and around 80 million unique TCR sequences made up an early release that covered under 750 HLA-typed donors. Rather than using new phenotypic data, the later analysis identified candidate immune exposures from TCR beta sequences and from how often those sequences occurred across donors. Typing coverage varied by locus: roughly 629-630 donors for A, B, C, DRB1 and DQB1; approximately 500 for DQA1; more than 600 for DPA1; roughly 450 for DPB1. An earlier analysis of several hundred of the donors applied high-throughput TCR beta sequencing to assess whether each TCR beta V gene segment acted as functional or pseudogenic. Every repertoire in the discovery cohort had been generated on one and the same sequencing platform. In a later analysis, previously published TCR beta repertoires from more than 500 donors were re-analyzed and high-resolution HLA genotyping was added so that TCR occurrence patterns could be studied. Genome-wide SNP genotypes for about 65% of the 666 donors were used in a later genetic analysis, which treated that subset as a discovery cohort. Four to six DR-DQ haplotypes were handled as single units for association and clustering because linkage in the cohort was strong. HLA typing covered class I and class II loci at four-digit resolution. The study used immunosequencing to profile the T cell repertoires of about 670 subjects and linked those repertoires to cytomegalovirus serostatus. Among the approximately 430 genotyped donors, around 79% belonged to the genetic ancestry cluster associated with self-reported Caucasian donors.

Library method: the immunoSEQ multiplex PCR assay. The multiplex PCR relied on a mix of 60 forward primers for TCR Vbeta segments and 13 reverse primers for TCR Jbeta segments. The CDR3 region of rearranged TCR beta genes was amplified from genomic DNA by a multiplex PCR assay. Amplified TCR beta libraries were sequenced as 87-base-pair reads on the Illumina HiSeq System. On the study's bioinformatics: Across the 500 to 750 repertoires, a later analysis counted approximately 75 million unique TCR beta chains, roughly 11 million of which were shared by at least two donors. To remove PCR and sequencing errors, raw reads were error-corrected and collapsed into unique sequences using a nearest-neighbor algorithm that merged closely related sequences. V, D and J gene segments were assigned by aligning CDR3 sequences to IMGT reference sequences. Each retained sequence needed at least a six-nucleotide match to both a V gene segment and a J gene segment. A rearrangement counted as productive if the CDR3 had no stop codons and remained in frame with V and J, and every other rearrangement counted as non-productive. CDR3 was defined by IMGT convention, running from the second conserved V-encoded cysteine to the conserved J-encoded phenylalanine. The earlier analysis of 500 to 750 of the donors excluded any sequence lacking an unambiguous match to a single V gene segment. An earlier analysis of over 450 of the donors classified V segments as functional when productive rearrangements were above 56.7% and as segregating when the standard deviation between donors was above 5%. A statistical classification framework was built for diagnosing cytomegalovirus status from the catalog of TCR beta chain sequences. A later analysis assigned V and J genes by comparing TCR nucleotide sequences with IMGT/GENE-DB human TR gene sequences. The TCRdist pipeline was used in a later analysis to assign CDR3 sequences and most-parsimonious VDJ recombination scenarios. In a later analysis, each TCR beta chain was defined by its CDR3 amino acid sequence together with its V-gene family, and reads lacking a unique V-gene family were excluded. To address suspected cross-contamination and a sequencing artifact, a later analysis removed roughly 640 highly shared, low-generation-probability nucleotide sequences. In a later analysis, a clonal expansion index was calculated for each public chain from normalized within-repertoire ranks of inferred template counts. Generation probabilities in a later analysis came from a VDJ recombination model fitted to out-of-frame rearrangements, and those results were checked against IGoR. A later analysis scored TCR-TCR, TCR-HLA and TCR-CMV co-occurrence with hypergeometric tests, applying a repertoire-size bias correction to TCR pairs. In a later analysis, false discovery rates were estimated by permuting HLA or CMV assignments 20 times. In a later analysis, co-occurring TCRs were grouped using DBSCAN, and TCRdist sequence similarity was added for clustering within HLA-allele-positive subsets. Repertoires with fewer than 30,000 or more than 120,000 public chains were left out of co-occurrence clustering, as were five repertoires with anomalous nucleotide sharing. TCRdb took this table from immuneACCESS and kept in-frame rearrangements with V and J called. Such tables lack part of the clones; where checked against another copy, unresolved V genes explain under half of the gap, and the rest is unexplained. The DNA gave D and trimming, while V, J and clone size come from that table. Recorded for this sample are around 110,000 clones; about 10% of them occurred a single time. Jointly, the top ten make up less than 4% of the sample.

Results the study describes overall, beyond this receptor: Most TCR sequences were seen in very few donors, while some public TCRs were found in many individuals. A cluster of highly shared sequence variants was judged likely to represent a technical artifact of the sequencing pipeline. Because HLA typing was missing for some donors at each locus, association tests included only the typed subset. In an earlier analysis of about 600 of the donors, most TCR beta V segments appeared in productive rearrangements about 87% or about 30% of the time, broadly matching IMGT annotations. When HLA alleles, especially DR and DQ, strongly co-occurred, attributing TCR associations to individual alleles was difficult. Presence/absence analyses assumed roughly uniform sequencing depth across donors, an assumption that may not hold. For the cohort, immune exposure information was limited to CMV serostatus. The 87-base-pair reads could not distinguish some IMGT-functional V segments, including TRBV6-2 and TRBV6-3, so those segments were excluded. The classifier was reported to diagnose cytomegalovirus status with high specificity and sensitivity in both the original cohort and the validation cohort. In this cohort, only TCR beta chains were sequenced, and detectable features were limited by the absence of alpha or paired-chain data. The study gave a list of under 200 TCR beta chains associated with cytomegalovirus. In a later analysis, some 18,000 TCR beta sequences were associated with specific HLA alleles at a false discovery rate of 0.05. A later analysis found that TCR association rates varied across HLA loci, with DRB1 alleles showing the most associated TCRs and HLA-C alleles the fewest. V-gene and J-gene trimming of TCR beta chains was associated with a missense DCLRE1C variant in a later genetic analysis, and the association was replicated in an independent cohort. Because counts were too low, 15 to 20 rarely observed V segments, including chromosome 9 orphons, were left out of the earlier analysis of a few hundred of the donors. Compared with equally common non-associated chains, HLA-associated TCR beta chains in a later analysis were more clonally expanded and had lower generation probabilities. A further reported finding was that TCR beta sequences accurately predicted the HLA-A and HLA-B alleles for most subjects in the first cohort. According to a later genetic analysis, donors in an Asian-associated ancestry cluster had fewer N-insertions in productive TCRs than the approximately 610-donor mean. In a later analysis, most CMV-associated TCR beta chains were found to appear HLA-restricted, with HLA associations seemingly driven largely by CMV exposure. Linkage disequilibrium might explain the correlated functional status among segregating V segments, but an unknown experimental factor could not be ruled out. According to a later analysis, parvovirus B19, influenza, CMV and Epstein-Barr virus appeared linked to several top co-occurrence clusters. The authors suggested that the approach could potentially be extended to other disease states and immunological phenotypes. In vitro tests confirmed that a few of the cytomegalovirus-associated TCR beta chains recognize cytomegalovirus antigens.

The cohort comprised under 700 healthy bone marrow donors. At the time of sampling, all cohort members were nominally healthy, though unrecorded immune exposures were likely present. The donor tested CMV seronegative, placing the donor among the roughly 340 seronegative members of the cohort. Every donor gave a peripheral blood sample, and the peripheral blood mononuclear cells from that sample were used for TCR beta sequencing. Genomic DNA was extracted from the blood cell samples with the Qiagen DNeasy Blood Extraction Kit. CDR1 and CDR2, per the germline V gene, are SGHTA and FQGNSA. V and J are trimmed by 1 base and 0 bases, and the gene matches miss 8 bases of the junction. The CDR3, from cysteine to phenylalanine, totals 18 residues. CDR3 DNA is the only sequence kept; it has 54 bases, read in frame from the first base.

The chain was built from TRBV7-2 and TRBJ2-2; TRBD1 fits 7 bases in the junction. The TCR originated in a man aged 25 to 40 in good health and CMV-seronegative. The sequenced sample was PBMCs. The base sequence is TGTGCCAGCAGCTTAGGTCATACAGGGGTTACGAACACCGGGGAGCTGTTTTTT. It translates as CASSLGHTGVTNTGELFF.